These 5 T cell receptor beta chains were all obtained from the same sample, sequenced in a study of Graves' ophthalmopathy and Graves' hyperthyroidism. TCR beta CDR3 amplification used RNA transcripts. HTBI-primed RT-PCR formed the first round, and a multiplex PCR formed the second. TCRdb passed the multiplex PCR reads through MiXCR, listing each CDR3 protein once. The sample records hundreds of thousands of distinct CDR3 sequences, about a fifth being singletons. The sequenced sample was peripheral blood. The receptors originated from a woman aged 18-29 years with stable Graves' hyperthyroidism. Some clones in this sample may be carry-over from other donors' samples.

In nucleotides, the CDR3 is TGCGCCAGCAGCTTGGCCCCTAGCGGGAGCCAAGAGACCCAGTACTTC. It translates to CASSLAPSGSQETQYF. The chain employs TRBV5-1 and TRBJ2-5; 10 bases map to TRBD2. After removal of 0 bases from V and 1 base from J, the junction contained 3 bases not matched to a gene. Germline V gene lookup returns CDR1 SGHRS and CDR2 YFSETQ. CDR3 length equals 16 residues.

The genes are TRBV12-3 or TRBV12-4 and TRBJ2-5; D remains ambiguous. The CDR3 consists of 12 residues. The V end was cut by 3 bases, the J end by 4 bases, with 6 bases between. This chain's CDR3 is CASSFIRETQYF. The CDR3 DNA is TGTGCCAGCAGTTTTATTCGAGAGACCCAGTACTTC.

The chain is built from TRBV20-1 and TRBJ2-7, with TRBD1 identical over 9 bases. The CDR3 covers 17 residues. V shed 3 bases, J shed 3 bases, and the junction held 15 bases outside the gene matches. The V gene's germline CDR1 is DFQATT and CDR2 SNEGSKA (reference sequence). The CDR3 loop reads CSASSSDRGKFSYEQYF. In nucleotides, the CDR3 is TGCAGTGCTAGCTCCTCGGACAGGGGAAAATTTAGCTACGAGCAGTACTTC.

For the CDR3, the DNA is TGTGCCAGCAGCTTAGAGGGCGGGACCGGCTACACCTTC. Protein sequence: CASSLEGGTGYTF. V usage is TRBV7-8 and J usage is TRBJ1-2; D might be TRBD1 (5 bases). V was cut by 1 base and J by 8 bases, with 11 bases left in between. Germline CDR1 is SGHVS and CDR2 is FQNEAQ. There are 13 residues in the CDR3. The whole variable domain, filled in from reference TRBV7-8 and TRBJ1-2, reads GAGVSQSPRYKVAKRGQDVALRCDPISGHVSLFWYQQALGQGPEFLTYFQNEAQLDKSGLPSDRFFAERPEGSVSTLKIQRTQQEDSAVYLCASSLEGGTGYTFGSGTRLTVV.

There are a few counts of this clonotype. The chain recombines TRBV19 with TRBJ2-2; D tentatively reads TRBD1 or TRBD2 (5 bases each). This CDR3 comprises 16 residues. Germline V gene sequence: CDR1 LNHDA, CDR2 SQIVND (reference sequence). The germline V and J ends were trimmed by 3 bases and 5 bases, with 16 bases remaining between them. CDR3 amino acids: CASSMGDLFLTGELFF. In nucleotides, the CDR3 is TGTGCCAGTAGTATGGGGGATCTTTTTTTGACCGGGGAGCTGTTTTTT. Variable domain in full (rest from reference TRBV19 and TRBJ2-2): DGGITQSPKYLFRKEGQNVTLSCEQNLNHDAMYWYRQDPGQGLRLIYYSQIVNDFQKGDIAEGYSVSREKKESFPLTVTSAQKNPTAFYLCASSMGDLFLTGELFFGEGSRLTVL.